This record concerns one TCR beta chain sequence. What it binds is unknown. The germline gives CDR1 LNHNV, CDR2 YYDKDF (reference sequence). V lost 0 bases and J lost 7, with 10 bases in between. The CDR3 spans 13 residues. These data belong to a study of CD8+ T cells in alopecia areata. As to treatment: oral pan-JAK inhibitor, 5-10 mg twice daily. The study, taken as a whole, reports: Among the cells sequenced in scalp samples are also the resident alphabeta T cells of normal skin. While patients received tofacitinib, many expanded lesional clones remained present in scalp and blood. Because one nonresponder was included, the link of baseline CD8+ expansion to response is considered uncertain.

cDNA serving as the sequencing template came from extracted, reverse transcribed RNA. Method: immunoSEQ multiplex PCR; TCRdb's copy keeps in-frame clones and lacks some. The sample lists under 250,000 clones, 66% seen once, with around 1.2% in the top ten. The chain joins TRBV15 to TRBJ2-7; D unresolved. The input for sequencing was CD4+ T cells sorted from blood, taken at week 44, from a patient treated with tofacitinib. The TCR originated in a human donor with alopecia areata. The CDR3 DNA follows: TGTGCCACCAGCAGAGACCATACTACGGAGCAGTACTTC. The encoded protein is CATSRDHTTEQYF.